Reported below is one T cell receptor beta chain. PCR was performed a second time for about 7 to 11 cycles using a sample-barcoded 5' primer and a J-beta primer mix. Via MiXCR, TCRdb re-called the 5' RACE reads, giving one row per CDR3 protein. The sample has roughly 1.5 million distinct CDR3 sequences, 35% to 45% seen once. The sample comes from a study of blood T cells in healthy people across ages. The germline V gene encodes CDR1 MNHEY and CDR2 SVGAGI. CDR3 size: 17 residues. J lost 4 bases, V lost 0 bases, and 11 bases had no gene match. The source material was blood. This TCR derives from a young woman in good health. The chain combines TRBV6-5 with TRBJ2-5; 7 bases are shared with TRBD2. This chain's CDR3 is CASSYSASGAVAETQYF. Written as DNA, the CDR3 is TGTGCCAGCAGTTACTCCGCCAGCGGGGCGGTAGCAGAGACCCAGTACTTC.